This is a list of T cell receptor beta chains from one sample in a study of blood T cell repertoires in COVID-19. Clones were read by immunoSEQ multiplex PCR, and TCRdb kept only the in-frame ones, dropping some. Of approximately 110,000 clones in the sample, roughly 92% were seen once. The source material was peripheral blood. All receptors derive from a man aged 50-60 years with COVID-19, enrolled during active disease. The CDR3 runs from the conserved cysteine through the conserved F or W. The D gene is left open where the match is weak. Clone size, where shown, is once, few, many, or a class for clones that have expanded.

D gene	V gene	J gene	clone size	CDR3 protein	CDR3 DNA
NA	TRBV4-2	TRBJ2-1	NA	CASSQVSAENNEQFF	TGTGCCAGCAGCCAAGTCTCCGCGGAGAACAATGAGCAGTTCTTC
NA	TRBV6-5	TRBJ1-1	NA	CASSLERDTEAFF	TGTGCCAGCAGTTTAGAGAGGGACACTGAAGCTTTCTTT
TRBD1	TRBV6-2/TRBV6-3	TRBJ1-2	NA	CASTPTGVSGYTF	TGTGCCAGCACCCCGACAGGGGTTAGTGGCTACACCTTC
NA	TRBV10-3	TRBJ1-2	NA	CAISEEGIYGYTF	TGTGCCATCAGTGAGGAGGGAATCTATGGCTACACCTTC
NA	TRBV11-2	TRBJ1-6	NA	CASSAQLNNSPLHF	TGTGCCAGCAGCGCACAGCTCAATAATTCACCCCTCCACTTT
TRBD2	TRBV19	TRBJ2-1	NA	CASSILGLAGANEQFF	TGTGCCAGTAGTATTCTGGGACTAGCGGGAGCCAATGAGCAGTTCTTC
TRBD1	TRBV19	TRBJ2-3	once	CASRSRTGMSTDTQYF	TGTGCCAGTAGATCCCGGACAGGGATGAGCACAGATACGCAGTATTTT
NA	TRBV5-1	TRBJ1-1	NA	CASSVGKGAFF	TGCGCCAGCAGCGTAGGCAAGGGGGCTTTCTTT
TRBD2	TRBV18	TRBJ2-7	NA	CASSPGLAGGPREQYF	TGTGCCAGCTCACCGGGACTAGCGGGAGGGCCTCGCGAGCAGTACTTC
NA	TRBV13	TRBJ2-7	once	CASSLSGTYEQYF	TGTGCCAGCAGCTTATCGGGGACCTACGAGCAGTACTTC
NA	TRBV7-3	TRBJ2-5	NA	CASSLGGWETQYF	TGTGCCAGCAGCTTAGGGGGCTGGGAGACCCAGTACTTC
TRBD1	TRBV10-1	TRBJ1-3	NA	CATRGHGNTIYF	TGCGCCACCAGGGGGCACGGAAACACCATATATTTT
TRBD1	TRBV7-2	TRBJ1-1	NA	CASSPRPGTGKGTEAFF	TGTGCCAGCAGCCCTCGTCCCGGGACAGGGAAGGGAACTGAAGCTTTCTTT
TRBD1	TRBV25-1	TRBJ1-4	NA	CASNPEGQGHEKLFF	TGTGCCAGCAACCCCGAGGGACAGGGGCATGAAAAACTGTTTTTT
NA	TRBV18	TRBJ2-1	NA	CASSHTNLESSYNEQFF	TGTGCCAGCTCCCACACTAACCTGGAGAGCTCCTACAATGAGCAGTTCTTC
TRBD2	TRBV7-2	TRBJ2-1	NA	CASSLEVGAGGLNEQFF	TGTGCCAGCAGCTTAGAGGTCGGAGCGGGAGGCCTCAATGAGCAGTTCTTC
TRBD2	TRBV4-3	TRBJ2-1	NA	CASSQDVLGLVGNEQFF	TGCGCCAGCAGCCAAGATGTTCTTGGACTAGTTGGTAATGAGCAGTTCTTC
TRBD1	TRBV2	TRBJ2-7	NA	CASRWTGGYEQYF	TGTGCCAGCAGATGGACAGGGGGCTACGAGCAGTACTTC
TRBD2	TRBV6-5	TRBJ2-2	NA	CASSYGEGTGELFF	TGTGCCAGCAGTTATGGGGAGGGCACCGGGGAGCTGTTTTTT
TRBD1	TRBV7-3	TRBJ2-7	NA	CASSLLDRGMGEQYF	TGTGCCAGCAGCTTACTCGACAGGGGAATGGGGGAGCAGTACTTC
NA	TRBV11-2	TRBJ2-3	NA	CASSLDRATDTQYF	TGTGCCAGCAGCTTAGACAGGGCTACAGATACGCAGTATTTT
NA	TRBV27	TRBJ2-3	NA	CASSFQGLPDTQYF	TGTGCCAGCAGTTTCCAGGGCCTCCCAGATACGCAGTATTTT
NA	TRBV5-1	TRBJ1-3	NA	CASSLGPGFSGNTIYF	TGCGCCAGCAGCTTGGGTCCAGGGTTCTCTGGAAACACCATATATTTT
TRBD1	TRBV28	TRBJ2-5	NA	CASSPRDRGLRETQYF	TGTGCCAGCAGCCCCCGGGACAGGGGGCTTAGGGAGACCCAGTACTTC
TRBD1	TRBV6-5	TRBJ1-5	NA	CASRGDRDGQPQHF	TGTGCCAGCAGGGGGGACAGGGACGGTCAGCCCCAGCATTTT
TRBD1	TRBV29-1	TRBJ2-7	NA	CSVQGANEQYF	TGCAGCGTTCAGGGGGCCAACGAGCAGTACTTC
NA	TRBV11-2	TRBJ2-1	NA	CASSRSSNNEQFF	TGTGCCAGCAGCAGGAGCAGTAACAATGAGCAGTTCTTC
NA	TRBV21-1	TRBJ2-3	NA	CASSKETTSGRGRTDTQYF	TGTGCCAGCAGCAAAGAGACGACTAGCGGGAGAGGAAGGACAGATACGCAGTATTTT
NA	TRBV6-1	TRBJ1-6	NA	CASSEMGQALGSPLHF	TGTGCCAGCAGTGAAATGGGGCAGGCCTTAGGATCACCCCTCCACTTT
NA	TRBV25-1	TRBJ1-2	NA	CASSELGGIYGYTF	TGTGCCAGCAGTGAATTGGGGGGGATCTATGGCTACACCTTC
TRBD2	TRBV7-3	TRBJ2-1	NA	CASSLTAGGHNEQFF	TGTGCCAGCAGCTTAACAGCGGGGGGACACAATGAGCAGTTCTTC
TRBD1	TRBV2	TRBJ1-2	once	CASSETVRDRVAGYTF	TGTGCCAGCAGTGAAACGGTCCGGGACAGGGTTGCTGGCTACACCTTC
NA	TRBV6-5	TRBJ2-2	NA	CASSYRSGTGELFF	TGTGCCAGCAGTTACAGGTCGGGGACCGGGGAGCTGTTTTTT
NA	TRBV5-6	TRBJ1-2	NA	CASSFRRAGSGYTF	TGTGCCAGCAGCTTCCGACGGGCGGGCTCTGGCTACACCTTC
TRBD2	TRBV5-8	TRBJ2-1	NA	CASSYSGTSDYNEQFF	TGTGCCAGCAGCTATTCCGGGACTAGCGACTACAATGAGCAGTTCTTC
NA	TRBV19	TRBJ2-3	NA	CASSQSGVTDTQYF	TGTGCCAGTAGCCAGTCAGGGGTTACAGATACGCAGTATTTT
TRBD1	TRBV6-5	TRBJ1-1	NA	CASRRDRNTEAFF	TGTGCCAGCAGACGGGACAGGAACACTGAAGCTTTCTTT
NA	TRBV10-2	TRBJ2-5	NA	CASSVQEAGKETQYF	TGCGCCAGCAGTGTACAAGAAGCGGGCAAAGAGACCCAGTACTTC
NA	TRBV30	TRBJ1-1	few	CAWSVRGTEAFF	TGTGCCTGGAGTGTCAGGGGCACTGAAGCTTTCTTT
TRBD1	TRBV7-2	TRBJ1-3	NA	CASSFNGQVGNTIYF	TGTGCCAGCAGCTTCAATGGACAGGTTGGAAACACCATATATTTT
TRBD1	TRBV6-5	TRBJ1-2	NA	CASSPYRGSNYGYTF	TGTGCCAGCAGTCCATACAGGGGGTCTAACTATGGCTACACCTTC
TRBD1	TRBV19	TRBJ1-5	NA	CASTPGQGVGNQPQHF	TGTGCCAGTACTCCGGGACAGGGGGTTGGAAACCAGCCCCAGCATTTT
TRBD2	TRBV11-2	TRBJ2-7	NA	CASSLASGRASEQYF	TGTGCCAGCAGCTTAGCGAGCGGGAGGGCCTCAGAGCAGTACTTC
TRBD1	TRBV7-2	TRBJ1-2	once	CASSLETGGLGDGYTF	TGTGCCAGCAGCTTAGAGACAGGGGGCCTGGGGGATGGCTACACCTTC
NA	TRBV2	TRBJ2-3	NA	CASSEQVVRTDTQYF	TGTGCCAGCAGTGAACAGGTCGTACGCACAGATACGCAGTATTTT
TRBD1	TRBV2	TRBJ1-4	once	CASRDPGQYNEKLFF	TGTGCCAGCAGGGATCCGGGACAGTATAATGAAAAACTGTTTTTT
NA	TRBV6-5	TRBJ2-7	NA	CASSYSTTDYEQYF	TGTGCCAGCAGTTACTCGACGACAGACTACGAGCAGTACTTC
NA	TRBV4-2	TRBJ1-4	NA	CASSQDLGQTNEKLFF	TGTGCCAGCAGCCAAGATCTAGGACAGACTAATGAAAAACTGTTTTTT
NA	TRBV4-3	TRBJ2-1	NA	CASSQDGPGASEQFF	TGCGCCAGCAGCCAAGATGGTCCAGGGGCAAGTGAGCAGTTCTTC
TRBD2	TRBV28	TRBJ2-7	NA	CASSPPGTSDEQYF	TGTGCCAGCAGTCCACCCGGGACTAGCGACGAGCAGTACTTC
NA	TRBV11-2	TRBJ2-1	NA	CASSLVFTTVSSYNEQFF	TGTGCCAGCAGCTTAGTTTTCACGACTGTTAGCTCCTACAATGAGCAGTTCTTC
TRBD2	TRBV7-2	TRBJ2-5	NA	CASSIGLAGGETQYF	TGTGCCAGCAGCATAGGACTAGCGGGAGGGGAGACCCAGTACTTC
TRBD1	TRBV5-4	TRBJ1-2	NA	CASSPGQGANYGYTF	TGTGCCAGCAGCCCCGGACAGGGGGCTAACTATGGCTACACCTTC
TRBD1	TRBV6-5	TRBJ1-2	NA	CASSFRSPDRFYGYTF	TGTGCCAGCAGTTTTAGATCACCGGACAGGTTCTATGGCTACACCTTC
NA	TRBV19	TRBJ1-4	NA	CASRITGHPNEKLFF	TGTGCCAGTAGAATAACAGGGCATCCTAATGAAAAACTGTTTTTT